This T cell receptor beta chain was retrieved from a study of blood T cell repertoires in COVID-19. This CDR3 comprises 13 residues. Germline assignment: CDR1 KGHSH and CDR2 LQKENI. J gave up 6 bases and V 3 bases, and 2 bases lay outside the gene matches. The method was immunoSEQ multiplex PCR; TCRdb's version includes in-frame clones alone and lacks a portion of them. The sample has tens of thousands of clones; 78% are singletons. The TCR was taken from a human donor with active or convalescent COVID-19. The donor label of this sample is uncertain. Material for sequencing was peripheral blood. This sequence joins TRBV18 and TRBJ1-3, with 7 bases matching TRBD1. As DNA, the CDR3 is TGTGCCAGCTCACCGCAGGGGGAAAACACCATATATTTT. Residues: CASSPQGENTIYF.